This T cell receptor beta chain was identified in a study of T cell changes during pregnancy in multiple sclerosis. The V end lost 3 bases, the J end lost 1 base, and 13 bases lay between the germline ends. Germline assignment: CDR1 SGDLS and CDR2 YYNGEE. The CDR3 is made up of 15 amino acids. Data came from immunoSEQ multiplex PCR; TCRdb stores just in-frame clones and leaves some out. The sample has about 100,000 clones, about 89% seen once; the top ten hold about 3%. This clone was recorded once. The chain uses TRBV9 and TRBJ2-5; TRBD2 might be the D (6 bases). The material sequenced was peripheral blood, taken after pregnancy. This clonotype originated in a female donor with multiple sclerosis, enrolled in a pregnancy study. The CDR3 nucleotides read TGTGCCAGCAGCGGGTCCGGGACTCTCCAAGAGACCCAGTACTTC. It translates to CASSGSGTLQETQYF.